This T cell receptor (beta chain) was retrieved from a study of blood T cell repertoires in COVID-19. Study overall: Nucleic acid was either cDNA or gDNA, and it came from T cells, B-cell-depleted T cells, or PBMCs.

The CDR3 is 12 amino acids. Trimming removed 9 bases at V and 1 base at J, with 9 bases between. Germline V gives CDR1 LNHDA, CDR2 SQIVND (reference sequence). In the study's own analysis: Reference gene primer amplification gave nucleated cell count estimates. Profiling relied on immunoSEQ multiplex PCR, and the TCRdb table lists in-frame clones only, not all of them. V, J and clone size derive from that table, while D and trimming were established from the DNA sequence. In the table there are about 130,000 clones, approximately 88% of which are singletons. The chain couples TRBV19 to TRBJ1-1; no definite D call. The sequencing sample was made of peripheral blood. The source of this sequence is a young woman who had recovered from COVID-19. CDR3 region: CASSAGNTEAFF. The CDR3 bases are TGTGCCAGCTCAGCAGGGAACACTGAAGCTTTCTTT.